Shown below are 23 T cell receptor beta chains from a single sample sequenced in a study of blood T cell repertoires in COVID-19. The table came from immunoSEQ multiplex PCR; TCRdb's copy has only in-frame clones and leaves some out. This sample has 130,000 or so clones, with approximately 80% found just once. The specimen sequenced was peripheral blood. Every receptor here comes from a human donor in a cohort sampled during active COVID-19.

This clone was seen just once. This chain joins TRBV3-1 (or the pseudogene TRBV3-2) and TRBJ2-1, with 9 bases fitting TRBD2. CDR1 is LGHDT and CDR2 is YNNKEL in the germline V gene (reference sequence). The CDR3 has 14 amino acids. V dropped 4 bases and J dropped 9; count of bases not matched to a gene: 7. CDR3 amino acids: CASSLPLAGSEQFF. The CDR3 coding sequence is TGTGCCAGCAGCCTGCCACTAGCGGGTAGTGAGCAGTTCTTC.

This clone has a handful of counts. The chain couples TRBV7-8 to TRBJ2-5; D is perhaps TRBD1 (5 bases). The germline CDR1 and CDR2 sequences are SGHVS and FQNEAQ. The CDR3 contains 15 residues. Trimming took 4 bases from V and 2 from J, leaving 14 bases between them. CDR3 bases: TGTGCCAGCAGCTCCCGCCCAGGGTTACAAGAGACCCAGTACTTC. Its protein is CASSSRPGLQETQYF.

The rearrangement links TRBV7-9 to TRBJ2-2, with TRBD1 matching over 8 bases. Germline V CDR1 and CDR2: SEHNR, FQNEAQ (reference sequence). CDR3 length: 16 amino acids. Trimming at V came to 0 bases and at J to 3 bases, leaving 3 bases not matched to a gene. The CDR3 sequence: CASSLAGTGYTGELFF. CDR3 in DNA: TGTGCCAGCAGCTTAGCGGGGACAGGTTACACCGGGGAGCTGTTTTTT.

CDR3 loop: CASSLAGPGDTYGYTF. In DNA form, the CDR3 reads TGTGCCAGCAGCTTAGCGGGGCCGGGCGATACCTATGGCTACACCTTC. This chain links TRBV7-9 with TRBJ1-2; D is perhaps TRBD1 (5 bases). The V gene's germline CDR1 is SEHNR and CDR2 FQNEAQ (reference sequence). The length of the CDR3 is 16 residues. Trimming removed 0 bases at V and 4 bases at J, with 15 bases between. The full variable domain, its missing parts supplied by reference TRBV7-9 and TRBJ1-2, is DTGVSQNPRHKITKRGQNVTFRCDPISEHNRLYWYRQTLGQGPEFLTYFQNEAQLEKSRLLSDRFSAERPKGSFSTLEIQRTEQGDSAMYLCASSLAGPGDTYGYTFGSGTRLTVV.

The gene calls are TRBV27 and TRBJ2-7; TRBD1 aligns across 8 bases. CDR1 is MNHEY, CDR2 SMNVEV, per germline (reference sequence). CDR3 length: 16 residues. After removal of 2 bases from V and 6 bases from J, the junction contained 12 bases not matched to a gene. DNA of the CDR3: TGTGCCAGCAGTTTAATCAGGGACAGGATACGGGGCGAGCAGTACTTC. It codes for CASSLIRDRIRGEQYF.

J is TRBJ2-2 and V is TRBV24-1; possible D gene TRBD2, 5 bases. Germline V gives CDR1 KGHDR, CDR2 SFDVKD. The CDR3 is 13 amino acids. Deletions cut 2 bases from V and 5 bases from J, with 5 bases between. CDR3 in amino acids: CATSDSGTGELFF. The CDR3 coding sequence is TGTGCCACCAGTGATTCGGGGACCGGGGAGCTGTTTTTT.

In DNA, the CDR3 is TGCGCCAGCACCTATAGCAATCAGCCCCAGCATTTT. This translates into CASTYSNQPQHF. V gene TRBV5-1 combines with J gene TRBJ1-5; D is unresolved. Per the germline V gene, CDR1 is SGHRS and CDR2 is YFSETQ. The CDR3 loop spans 12 amino acids. The V gene lost 6 bases and the J gene lost 0 bases, with 4 bases spanning the gap.

The rearrangement uses TRBV28 and TRBJ2-7, with D perhaps matching TRBD2 (6 bases). The V gene lost 6 bases and the J gene lost 5 bases, with 20 bases spanning the gap. The CDR3 has 15 residues. Germline V gives CDR1 MDHEN, CDR2 SYDVKM. For the CDR3, the DNA is TGTGCCAGCAGCCCAGGCCCCCAGGGAGGTAACGAGCAGTACTTC. This translates into CASSPGPQGGNEQYF.

The V gene is TRBV18, the J gene TRBJ2-1; 10 bases are a match to TRBD1. This CDR3 contains 16 residues. V lost 6 bases to trimming and J lost 7 bases; unmatched junction nucleotides: 12. The V gene's germline CDR1 is KGHSH and CDR2 LQKENI. Written as DNA, the CDR3 is TGTGCCAGCTCTCCGGGGGGGGACAGGGGACGGAATGAGCAGTTCTTC. Translation gives CASSPGGDRGRNEQFF.

The chain carries TRBV11-2 and TRBJ1-5, with D possibly being TRBD1 (5 bases). The CDR3 covers 14 residues. Germline assignment: CDR1 SGHAT and CDR2 FQNNGV. V was clipped by 3 bases and J by 5 bases, with 11 bases between them. The CDR3 region is CASSFGRADQPQHF. The CDR3 bases are TGTGCCAGCAGCTTCGGCAGGGCGGATCAGCCCCAGCATTTT.

The rearrangement uses TRBV6-2 or TRBV6-3 and TRBJ2-7; TRBD1 matches at 10 bases. V shed 3 bases and J 2 bases; nucleotides not matched to a gene: 4. Germline V gene data show CDR1 as MNHEY and CDR2 as SVGEGT. The CDR3 spans 15 residues. CDR3 sequence (DNA): TGTGCCAGCAGTTATAAAGGGACAGGGGCCTACGAGCAGTACTTC. Amino acid sequence: CASSYKGTGAYEQYF.

V usage is TRBV2 and J usage is TRBJ2-1; a possible D gene is TRBD1 (5 bases). The CDR3 is 14 amino acids. The V and J ends lost 1 base and 9 bases respectively, with 13 bases between them. Germline CDR1 reads SNHLY; CDR2 reads FYNNEI. In DNA form, the CDR3 reads TGTGCCAGCAGTGAAGAGCAGGGAAGATTTGAGCAGTTCTTC. This sequence encodes CASSEEQGRFEQFF.

The chain combines TRBV6-5 with TRBJ2-3, with 9 bases identical to TRBD2. Looked up from germline, CDR1 is MNHEY and CDR2 is SVGAGI. V shed 6 bases, J shed 3 bases, and the junction held 7 bases outside the gene matches. The CDR3 has 15 residues. CDR3 DNA: TGTGCCAGCAGCCTCTTAGCGGGGGCAACAGATACGCAGTATTTT. Protein product: CASSLLAGATDTQYF.

The CDR3 nucleotides read TGTGCCACCAGCAGAGCACCTCCGGGACTAGCGGGGGGGCCCCGCGATACGCAGTATTTT. It codes for CATSRAPPGLAGGPRDTQYF. The chain is built from TRBV15 and TRBJ2-3, with TRBD2 matching 16 bases. The trim removed 1 base at V and 6 bases at J, leaving 13 bases unmatched. Looked up from germline, CDR1 is LNHNV and CDR2 is YYDKDF (reference sequence). The CDR3 is made up of 20 amino acids. Full variable domain (remainder filled in from reference TRBV15 and TRBJ2-3): DAMVIQNPRYQVTQFGKPVTLSCSQTLNHNVMYWYQQKSSQAPKLLFHYYDKDFNNEADTPDNFQSRRPNTSFCFLDIRSPGLGDTAMYLCATSRAPPGLAGGPRDTQYFGPGTRLTVL.

This clone was seen more than once but under ten times. CDR3 loop: CASSLARAGRADTQYF. Written as DNA, the CDR3 is TGCGCCAGCAGCTTGGCCAGGGCAGGGAGGGCAGATACGCAGTATTTT. This chain uses TRBV5-1 with TRBJ2-3, with TRBD2 identical over 7 bases. CDR1 and CDR2 from the germline V gene are SGHRS and YFSETQ. V was pared by 0 bases and J by 4 bases, with 8 bases of the junction left unmatched. The CDR3 has 16 residues.

This chain connects TRBV5-1 to TRBJ2-4; the D is unclear. This CDR3 region has 14 residues. V shed 1 base and J shed 4 bases, with 9 bases lying between them. Germline CDR1 and CDR2: SGHRS and YFSETQ. The CDR3 bases are TGCGCCAGCAGCTTGTCTGGCAGGAAAAACATTCAGTACTTC. Translated, it gives CASSLSGRKNIQYF. Looking up the rest from reference TRBV5-1 and TRBJ2-4 gives the full variable domain: KAGVTQTPRYLIKTRGQQVTLSCSPISGHRSVSWYQQTPGQGLQFLFEYFSETQRNKGNFPGRFSGRQFSNSRSEMNVSTLELGDSALYLCASSLSGRKNIQYFGAGTRLSVL.

This rearrangement joins TRBV5-4 to TRBJ1-4; the match to TRBD1 covers 7 bases. Germline loops: CDR1 SGHNT, CDR2 YYREEE (reference sequence). The V gene end was trimmed by 4 bases and the J gene end by 2 bases; junction bases not matched to a gene: 2. This CDR3 comprises 14 residues. The CDR3 nucleotides read TGTGCCAGCAGCCGGGACAGTACTAATGAAAAACTGTTTTTT. Amino acids: CASSRDSTNEKLFF.

V usage is TRBV12-5 and J usage is TRBJ2-3, with 10 bases that match TRBD1. V trimming: 1 base; J trimming: 6 bases; junction bases outside the gene matches: 4. The CDR3 contains 15 residues. Germline V gene lookup returns CDR1 LGHNT and CDR2 FRNRAP. CDR3 in amino acids: CASGLGQGAADTQYF. Here the CDR3 DNA reads TGTGCTAGTGGTTTGGGACAGGGGGCAGCTGATACGCAGTATTTT.

This clone appeared a single time. The CDR3 DNA is TGTGCCAGCAGCTTATCGTCCGGGACAGGGGAGACCCAGTACTTC. Protein product: CASSLSSGTGETQYF. The chain recombines TRBV7-6 with TRBJ2-5; TRBD1 matches 9 bases. Germline-derived CDR1 and CDR2 are SGHVS and FNYEAQ. This CDR3 comprises 15 residues. The V and J ends lost 2 bases and 5 bases, in that order; junction bases with no gene match: 6.

The chain couples TRBV19 to TRBJ2-1; tentatively, D is TRBD1 (6 bases). The V gene lost 7 bases and the J gene lost 8 bases, with 12 bases spanning the gap. Germline V CDR1 and CDR2: LNHDA, SQIVND (reference sequence). This CDR3 spans 12 amino acids. The CDR3 region is CASIGGGHEQFF. The CDR3 DNA sequence: TGTGCCAGTATAGGGGGTGGGCATGAGCAGTTCTTC. Combining the CDR3 with reference TRBV19 and TRBJ2-1 gives the whole variable domain DGGITQSPKYLFRKEGQNVTLSCEQNLNHDAMYWYRQDPGQGLRLIYYSQIVNDFQKGDIAEGYSVSREKKESFPLTVTSAQKNPTAFYLCASIGGGHEQFFGPGTRLTVL.

V and J are TRBV29-1 and TRBJ2-5; 8 bases align to TRBD1. CDR1 and CDR2 from the germline V gene are SQVTM and ANQGSEA. Trimming took 3 bases from V and 4 from J; bases not matched to a gene: 7. The CDR3 is 14 amino acids. The CDR3 DNA sequence: TGCAGCGTTGAGAAGCTAACAGGGGGAGAGACCCAGTACTTC. Translation: CSVEKLTGGETQYF. The variable domain in full, completed from reference TRBV29-1 and TRBJ2-5, reads SAVISQKPSRDICQRGTSLTIQCQVDSQVTMMFWYRQQPGQSLTLIATANQGSEATYESGFVIDKFPISRPNLTFSTLTVSNMSPEDSSIYLCSVEKLTGGETQYFGPGTRLLVL.

This clone turned up a few times. CDR3 protein: CASSPAGETNSPLHF. DNA of the CDR3: TGCGCCAGCAGCCCCGCAGGGGAAACTAATTCACCCCTCCACTTT. J is TRBJ1-6 and V is TRBV4-3; D possibly corresponds to TRBD1 (6 bases). Looked up from germline, CDR1 is LGHNA and CDR2 is YSLEER. Trimming stripped 4 bases from V and 6 bases from J, with 13 bases between. This CDR3 has 15 residues.

The rearrangement uses TRBV28 and TRBJ2-5; tentatively, D is TRBD2 (6 bases). This CDR3 spans 15 amino acids. Germline lookup yields CDR1 MDHEN and CDR2 SYDVKM. V was trimmed by 3 bases and J by 5 bases, leaving 16 bases between them. The CDR3 DNA is TGTGCCAGCAGTTTCGCCCTTGCGGGGTTGGAGACCCAGTACTTC. Its protein product is CASSFALAGLETQYF.